Sequencing of this T cell receptor (beta chain) was carried out in a study of shared clonotypes between healthy human individuals. The overall study: Contributing individuals were a couple of females and three males aged 18 to 49.

Trimming removed 3 bases from V and 6 bases from J; junction bases left unmatched: 8. This CDR3 is 15 amino acids long. Germline V gene lookup returns CDR1 KGHSH and CDR2 LQKENI. This table comes from immunoSEQ multiplex PCR, and its TCRdb copy is limited to in-frame clones, with some not included. The sample has more than 1.2 million clones, roughly 98.5% seen once. This clone appeared once. The genes are TRBV18 and TRBJ2-3; the match to TRBD2 covers 8 bases. The receptor was derived from a man aged 25 to 45 in good health. The sequenced material came from naive CD4+ T cells sorted from blood. Subset reported: CD45RA+ positively selected. CDR3 region: CASSPTAGVVDTQYF. As DNA, the CDR3 is TGTGCCAGCTCACCTACAGCGGGAGTAGTGGATACGCAGTATTTT.